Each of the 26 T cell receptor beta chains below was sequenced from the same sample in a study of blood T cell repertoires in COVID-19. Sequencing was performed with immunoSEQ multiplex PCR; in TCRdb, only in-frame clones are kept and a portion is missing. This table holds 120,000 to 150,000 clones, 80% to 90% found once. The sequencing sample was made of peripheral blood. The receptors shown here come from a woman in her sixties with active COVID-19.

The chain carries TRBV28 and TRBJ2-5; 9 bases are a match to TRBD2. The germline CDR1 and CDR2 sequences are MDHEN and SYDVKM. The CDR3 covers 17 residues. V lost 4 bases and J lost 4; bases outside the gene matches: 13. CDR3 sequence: CASSSTPRIAGAETQYF. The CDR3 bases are TGTGCCAGCAGTTCCACCCCTCGGATAGCGGGAGCAGAGACCCAGTACTTC.

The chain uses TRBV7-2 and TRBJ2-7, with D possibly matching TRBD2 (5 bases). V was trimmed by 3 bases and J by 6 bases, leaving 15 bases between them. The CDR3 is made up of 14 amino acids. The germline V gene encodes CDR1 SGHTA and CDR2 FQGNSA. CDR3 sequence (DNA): TGTGCCAGCAGCTTTACTAGTCGGAACGCCGAGCAGTACTTC. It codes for CASSFTSRNAEQYF. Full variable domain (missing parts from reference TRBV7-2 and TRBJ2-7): GAGVSQSPSNKVTEKGKDVELRCDPISGHTALYWYRQSLGQGLEFLIYFQGNSAPDKSGLPSDRFSAERTGGSVSTLTIQRTQQEDSAVYLCASSFTSRNAEQYFGPGTRLTVT.

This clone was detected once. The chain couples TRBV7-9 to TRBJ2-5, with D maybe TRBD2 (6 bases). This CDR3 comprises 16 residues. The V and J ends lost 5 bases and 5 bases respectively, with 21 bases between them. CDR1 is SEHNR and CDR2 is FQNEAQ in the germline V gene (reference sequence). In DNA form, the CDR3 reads TGTGCCAGCAGCCCCCTGGGGACGGGAGTCCACGAGACCCAGTACTTC. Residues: CASSPLGTGVHETQYF.

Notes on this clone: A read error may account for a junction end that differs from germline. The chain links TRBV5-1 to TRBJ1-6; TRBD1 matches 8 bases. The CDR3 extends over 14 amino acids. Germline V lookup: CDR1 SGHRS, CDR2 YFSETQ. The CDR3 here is CASSLGQGNSPPHF. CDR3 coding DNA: TGCGCCAGCAGCCTAGGACAGGGTAACTCACCCCCCCACTTT.

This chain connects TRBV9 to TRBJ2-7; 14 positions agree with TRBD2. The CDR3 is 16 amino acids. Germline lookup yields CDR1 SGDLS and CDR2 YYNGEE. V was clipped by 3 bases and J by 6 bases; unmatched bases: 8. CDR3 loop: CASSASPGLAGVEQYF. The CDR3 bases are TGTGCCAGCAGCGCTTCTCCGGGACTAGCGGGAGTCGAGCAGTACTTC.

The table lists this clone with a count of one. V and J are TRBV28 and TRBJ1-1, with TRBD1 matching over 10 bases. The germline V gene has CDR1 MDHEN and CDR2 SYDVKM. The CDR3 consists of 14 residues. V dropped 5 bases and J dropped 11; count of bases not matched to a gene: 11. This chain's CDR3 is CASSRRTGGAGAFF. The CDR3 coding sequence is TGTGCCAGCAGTCGGAGGACAGGGGGTGCTGGCGCTTTCTTT.

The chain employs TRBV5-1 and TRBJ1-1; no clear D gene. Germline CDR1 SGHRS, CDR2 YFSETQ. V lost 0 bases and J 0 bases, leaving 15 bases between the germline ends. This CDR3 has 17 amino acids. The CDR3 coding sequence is TGCGCCAGCAGCTTGGGACTGATTCCCCTTATGAACACTGAAGCTTTCTTT. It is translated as CASSLGLIPLMNTEAFF.

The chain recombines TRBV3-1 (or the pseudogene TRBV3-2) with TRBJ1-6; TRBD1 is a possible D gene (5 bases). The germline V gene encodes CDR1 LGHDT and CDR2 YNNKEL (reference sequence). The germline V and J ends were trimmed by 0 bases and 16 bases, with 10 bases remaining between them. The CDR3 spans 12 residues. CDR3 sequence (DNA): TGTGCCAGCAGCCAAGACGGGGGAGGGCTCCACTTT. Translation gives CASSQDGGGLHF.

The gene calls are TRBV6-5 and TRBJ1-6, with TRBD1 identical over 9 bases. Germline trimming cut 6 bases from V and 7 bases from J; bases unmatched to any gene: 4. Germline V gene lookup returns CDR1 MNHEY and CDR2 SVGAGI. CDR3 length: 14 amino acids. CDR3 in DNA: TGTGCCAGCAGGGTACAGGGGGCAAATTCACCCCTCCACTTT. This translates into CASRVQGANSPLHF.

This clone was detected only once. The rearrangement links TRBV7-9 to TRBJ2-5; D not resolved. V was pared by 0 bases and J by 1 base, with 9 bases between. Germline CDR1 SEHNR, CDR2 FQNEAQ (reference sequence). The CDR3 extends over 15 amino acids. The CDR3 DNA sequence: TGTGCCAGCAGCTTAGCGTCATCCAGCCAAGAGACCCAGTACTTC. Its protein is CASSLASSSQETQYF.

Here the CDR3 DNA reads TGTGCCAGTAGTGGTCGGGACAGGCTGGCGGGTGAGCAGTTCTTC. It translates to CASSGRDRLAGEQFF. This rearrangement joins TRBV19 to TRBJ2-1, with 8 nucleotides matching TRBD1. The J segment lost 9 bases and the V segment lost 5 bases, leaving 12 bases of the junction unmatched. Germline CDR1 LNHDA, CDR2 SQIVND (reference sequence). The CDR3 runs to 15 residues.

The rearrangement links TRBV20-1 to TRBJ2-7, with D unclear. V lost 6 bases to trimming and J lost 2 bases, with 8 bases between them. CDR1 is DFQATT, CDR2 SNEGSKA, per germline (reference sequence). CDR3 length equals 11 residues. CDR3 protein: CSAADTYEQYF. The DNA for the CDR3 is TGCAGTGCAGCAGACACCTACGAGCAGTACTTC.

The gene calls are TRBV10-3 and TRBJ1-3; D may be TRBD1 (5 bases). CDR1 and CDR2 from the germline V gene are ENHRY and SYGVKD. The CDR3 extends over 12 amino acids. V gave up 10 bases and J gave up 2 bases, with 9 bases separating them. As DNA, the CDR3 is TGTGCCACCGGACACACTGGAAACACCATATATTTT. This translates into CATGHTGNTIYF.

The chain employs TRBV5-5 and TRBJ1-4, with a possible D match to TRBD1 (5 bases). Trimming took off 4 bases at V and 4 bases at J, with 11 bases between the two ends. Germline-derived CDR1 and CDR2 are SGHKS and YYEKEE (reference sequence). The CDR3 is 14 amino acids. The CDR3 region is CASSRDSHNEKLFF. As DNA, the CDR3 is TGTGCCAGCAGCCGGGACTCTCATAATGAAAAACTGTTTTTT.

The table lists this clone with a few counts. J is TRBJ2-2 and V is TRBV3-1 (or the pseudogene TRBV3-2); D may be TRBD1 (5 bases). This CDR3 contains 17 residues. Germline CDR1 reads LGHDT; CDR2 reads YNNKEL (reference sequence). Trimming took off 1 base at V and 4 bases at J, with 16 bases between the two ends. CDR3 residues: CASSQAFQGRGTGELFF. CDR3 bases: TGTGCCAGCAGCCAAGCCTTCCAGGGTCGAGGCACCGGGGAGCTGTTTTTT.

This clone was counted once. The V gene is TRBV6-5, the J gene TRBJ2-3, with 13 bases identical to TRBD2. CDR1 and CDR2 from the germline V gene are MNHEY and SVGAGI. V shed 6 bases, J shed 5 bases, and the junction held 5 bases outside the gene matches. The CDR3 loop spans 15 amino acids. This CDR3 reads CASRSLAGGRDTQYF. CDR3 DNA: TGTGCCAGCAGATCACTAGCGGGAGGGAGAGATACGCAGTATTTT.

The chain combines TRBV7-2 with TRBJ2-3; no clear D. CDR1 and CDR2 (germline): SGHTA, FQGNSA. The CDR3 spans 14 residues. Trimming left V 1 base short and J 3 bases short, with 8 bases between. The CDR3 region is CASSLGLATDTQYF. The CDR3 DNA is TGTGCCAGCAGCTTAGGGTTAGCTACAGATACGCAGTATTTT. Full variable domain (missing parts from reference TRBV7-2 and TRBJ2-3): GAGVSQSPSNKVTEKGKDVELRCDPISGHTALYWYRQSLGQGLEFLIYFQGNSAPDKSGLPSDRFSAERTGGSVSTLTIQRTQQEDSAVYLCASSLGLATDTQYFGPGTRLTVL.

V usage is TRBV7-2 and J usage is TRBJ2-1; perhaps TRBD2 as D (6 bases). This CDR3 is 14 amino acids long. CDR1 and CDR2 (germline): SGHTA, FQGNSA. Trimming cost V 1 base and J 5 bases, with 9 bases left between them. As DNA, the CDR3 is TGTGCCAGCAGCTTAGTTAGCGGAGACAATGAGCAGTTCTTC. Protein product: CASSLVSGDNEQFF.

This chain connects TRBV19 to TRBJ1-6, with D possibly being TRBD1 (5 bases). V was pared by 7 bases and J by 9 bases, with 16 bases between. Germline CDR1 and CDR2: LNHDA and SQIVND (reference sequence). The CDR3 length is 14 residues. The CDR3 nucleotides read TGTGCCAGTAATGACAGACAAATCGGTTCACCCCTCCACTTT. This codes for CASNDRQIGSPLHF.

CDR3 nucleotides: TGTGCCAGCAGCTTTTCGGGGGTTGGACTAGCGGGAATCTCCTACAATGAGCAGTTCTTC. It encodes CASSFSGVGLAGISYNEQFF. The V gene is TRBV5-4, the J gene TRBJ2-1; TRBD2 aligns across 12 bases. CDR1 and CDR2 from the germline V gene are SGHNT and YYREEE (reference sequence). The CDR3 is 20 amino acids. V dropped 2 bases and J dropped 0; count of bases not matched to a gene: 12.

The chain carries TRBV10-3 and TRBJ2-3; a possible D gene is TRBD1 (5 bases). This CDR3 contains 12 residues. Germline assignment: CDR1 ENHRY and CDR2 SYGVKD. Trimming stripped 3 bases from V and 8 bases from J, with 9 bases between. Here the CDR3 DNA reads TGTGCCATCAGTGACAGGACAAGTACGCAGTATTTT. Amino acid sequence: CAISDRTSTQYF.

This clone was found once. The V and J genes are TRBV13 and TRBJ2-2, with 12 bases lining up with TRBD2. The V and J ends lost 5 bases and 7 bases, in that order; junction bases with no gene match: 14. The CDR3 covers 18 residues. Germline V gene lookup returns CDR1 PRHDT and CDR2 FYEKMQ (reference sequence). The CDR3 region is CASSKGVPSGRAFGELFF. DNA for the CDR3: TGTGCCAGCAGCAAAGGGGTCCCTAGCGGGAGGGCCTTCGGGGAGCTGTTTTTT.

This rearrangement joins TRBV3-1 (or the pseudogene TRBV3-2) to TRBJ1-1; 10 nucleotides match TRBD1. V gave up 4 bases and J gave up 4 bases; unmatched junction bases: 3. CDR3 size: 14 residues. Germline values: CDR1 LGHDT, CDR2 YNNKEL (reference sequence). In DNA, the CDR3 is TGTGCCAGCAGCCCCTGGGACAGGGGCACTGAAGCTTTCTTT. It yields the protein CASSPWDRGTEAFF.

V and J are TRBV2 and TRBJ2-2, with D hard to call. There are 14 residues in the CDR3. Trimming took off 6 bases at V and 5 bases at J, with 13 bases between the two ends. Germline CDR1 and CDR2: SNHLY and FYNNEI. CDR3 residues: CASRPRVTTGELFF. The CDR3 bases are TGTGCCAGCAGGCCCCGAGTAACGACCGGGGAGCTGTTTTTT.

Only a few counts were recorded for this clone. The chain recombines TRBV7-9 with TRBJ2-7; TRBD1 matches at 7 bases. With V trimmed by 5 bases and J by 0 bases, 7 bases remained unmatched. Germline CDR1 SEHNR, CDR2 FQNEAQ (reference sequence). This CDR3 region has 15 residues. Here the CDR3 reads CASSRQGASSYEQYF. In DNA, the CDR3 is TGTGCCAGCAGCAGACAGGGCGCGAGCTCCTACGAGCAGTACTTC. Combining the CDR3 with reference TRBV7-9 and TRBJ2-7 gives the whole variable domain DTGVSQNPRHKITKRGQNVTFRCDPISEHNRLYWYRQTLGQGPEFLTYFQNEAQLEKSRLLSDRFSAERPKGSFSTLEIQRTEQGDSAMYLCASSRQGASSYEQYFGPGTRLTVT.

CDR3 in DNA: TGTGCCAGCACCTCCCCCCAGGGGCACGAGCAGTACTTC. Amino acids: CASTSPQGHEQYF. The genes are TRBV28 and TRBJ2-5; possibly TRBD1 for D (6 bases). Matching the DNA end better, TRBJ2-7 makes the J call doubtful. The CDR3 covers 13 residues. Germline CDR1 and CDR2: MDHEN and SYDVKM.